The clone carrying this TCR beta chain occurred a few times. Its specificity is not known. This sample was taken from a study of T cell repertoires in cytomegalovirus infection. Across the study: TCR beta signatures that were public indicated CMV infection and matching HLA type.

TCRdb re-derived calls from the reads in MiXCR, one entry per CDR3 protein. The sample lists 270,000 or so distinct CDR3 sequences, about 17% occurring once. The germline gives CDR1 SGHVS, CDR2 FQNEAQ. The CDR3 length is 17 residues. V trimming: 1 base; J trimming: 0 bases; junction bases outside the gene matches: 5. The study's findings and limits: Summed frequency of public TCR beta families distinguished CMV carriers with the relevant HLA. CMV-specific TCR beta clonotypes restricted by HLA-C dominated the ex vivo response.

The sequence came from a human donor in good health (CMV status not recorded). Some clones in this sample may be carry-over from other donors' samples. This rearrangement joins TRBV7-8 to TRBJ1-2; 10 nucleotides match TRBD1. The sequenced material came from CD8+ T cells from PBMCs. The CDR3 nucleotides read TGTGCCAGCAGCTTAGTGGACAGGGGGTCAACTAACTATGGCTACACCTTC. It specifies CASSLVDRGSTNYGYTF.